This T cell receptor beta chain originates from a study of blood T cell repertoires in COVID-19. Study-level information: Both acute and convalescent COVID-19 samples were obtained from the United States, Italy and Spain. T cells, B-cell-depleted T cells, or PBMCs supplied cDNA or gDNA.

Original processing notes: Researchers report that nucleated cell counts were estimated from reference gene primer amplification. Some clones are missing from TCRdb's copy, which holds only in-frame ones; the method was immunoSEQ multiplex PCR. That table gives V, J and clone size, and the DNA gave D and trimming. The sample carries roughly 100,000 clones, around 87% recorded once. CDR3 length: 14 amino acids. The sequenced sample was peripheral blood. This clonotype was sampled from a man over 45 with acute or convalescent COVID-19. V is TRBV21-1 and J is TRBJ1-6. TRBV21-1 is a recognized pseudogene. For the CDR3, the DNA is TGTGCCAGCAGCAAAGACTTACGTGGTTCACCCCTCCACTTT. It yields the protein CASSKDLRGSPLHF.